A single sample gave rise to the 32 T cell receptor beta chains below, sequenced in a study of OX40 agonist ivuxolimab in advanced cancers. Profiled with immunoSEQ multiplex PCR; TCRdb holds only in-frame clones, not every one. Of some 70,000 clones in the sample, around 84% were seen once. The material was CD4+ or CD8+ T cells sorted from blood, obtained in a trial of the OX40 agonist ivuxolimab. Receptor source: an adult with an advanced solid tumor such as melanoma, head and neck, liver or kidney cancer.

The chain links TRBV4-1 to TRBJ1-2, with 7 bases fitting TRBD1. Trimming removed 1 base from V and 2 bases from J; junction bases left unmatched: 4. Germline V gene lookup returns CDR1 MGHRA and CDR2 YSYEKL. The CDR3 is 15 residues long. CDR3 in amino acids: CASSQAATGNYGYTF. CDR3 nucleotides: TGCGCCAGCAGCCAAGCCGCGACAGGGAACTATGGCTACACCTTC.

The chain is built from TRBV6-6 and TRBJ2-3; perhaps TRBD1 as D (5 bases). Germline CDR1 MNHNY, CDR2 SVGAGI (reference sequence). V was trimmed by 0 bases and J by 2 bases, leaving 12 bases between them. The length of the CDR3 is 16 residues. CDR3 residues: CASSYSLGDITDTQYF. CDR3 nucleotides: TGTGCCAGCAGTTACTCGCTAGGGGATATCACAGATACGCAGTATTTT.

V gene TRBV6-1 combines with J gene TRBJ1-4; D is uncertain. CDR1 is MNHNS and CDR2 is SASEGT in the germline V gene. CDR3 length: 13 residues. V was trimmed by 10 bases and J by 5 bases, leaving 14 bases between them. The CDR3 coding sequence is TGTGCCATCCTAGGACCCAACAATGAAAAACTGTTTTTT. Translated: CAILGPNNEKLFF.

This chain links TRBV5-4 with TRBJ2-6; weak D call: TRBD2 (5 bases). This CDR3 spans 16 amino acids. Per the germline V gene, CDR1 is SGHNT and CDR2 is YYREEE (reference sequence). Trimming took 1 base from V and 0 from J, leaving 8 bases between them. CDR3 in DNA: TGTGCCAGCAGCTTGTCTCGGGGCTCTGGGGCCAACGTCCTGACTTTC. Its protein is CASSLSRGSGANVLTF.

This clone was seen once. This sequence joins TRBV2 and TRBJ2-2; either TRBD1 or TRBD2 may supply D (5 bases each). The V gene lost 7 bases and the J gene lost 1 base, with 13 bases spanning the gap. Germline CDR1 reads SNHLY; CDR2 reads FYNNEI. This CDR3 has 15 residues. The CDR3, as DNA: TGTGCCAGCATGAGGGGCCCCTTGAACACCGGGGAGCTGTTTTTT. Its translation is CASMRGPLNTGELFF.

The V gene is TRBV7-2, the J gene TRBJ2-5; 9 nucleotides match TRBD1. Germline assignment: CDR1 SGHTA and CDR2 FQGNSA. Trimming at V came to 1 base and at J to 4 bases, leaving 7 bases not matched to a gene. The CDR3 contains 16 residues. CDR3 in DNA: TGTGCCAGCAGCTTAGGACAGGGGGTAGGTGGAGAGACCCAGTACTTC. Translating gives CASSLGQGVGGETQYF.

A single count supports this clone. The rearrangement links TRBV6-5 to TRBJ2-7; D unclear. The CDR3 consists of 14 residues. Trimming removed 3 bases from V and 2 bases from J, with 11 bases in between. Per the germline V gene, CDR1 is MNHEY and CDR2 is SVGAGI. Here the CDR3 DNA reads TGTGCCAGCAGTTATATAGCTCGTCCCTACGAGCAGTACTTC. Amino acids: CASSYIARPYEQYF.

The chain couples TRBV7-2 to TRBJ1-2; tentative D call: TRBD1 (5 bases). Trimming left V 1 base short and J 3 bases short, with 9 bases between. Germline CDR1 is SGHTA and CDR2 is FQGNSA. This CDR3 is 14 amino acids long. CDR3 nucleotide sequence: TGTGCCAGCAGCTTAGTGCGGGGGGACTATGGCTACACCTTC. The encoded protein is CASSLVRGDYGYTF. The full variable domain, in which reference TRBV7-2 and TRBJ1-2 provide the parts outside the CDR3, is GAGVSQSPSNKVTEKGKDVELRCDPISGHTALYWYRQSLGQGLEFLIYFQGNSAPDKSGLPSDRFSAERTGGSVSTLTIQRTQQEDSAVYLCASSLVRGDYGYTFGSGTRLTVV.

The rearrangement uses TRBV19 and TRBJ1-5, with D hard to call. V was cut by 9 bases and J by 7 bases, with 10 bases left in between. The CDR3 is made up of 11 amino acids. Germline V gene lookup returns CDR1 LNHDA and CDR2 SQIVND (reference sequence). The CDR3 loop is CARRVRQPQHF. The CDR3 nucleotides read TGTGCCAGGAGGGTACGACAGCCCCAGCATTTT.

J is TRBJ1-2 and V is TRBV5-6; no definite D call. The CDR3 loop spans 13 amino acids. Trimming removed 0 bases at V and 5 bases at J, with 8 bases between. CDR1 and CDR2 from the germline V gene are SGHDT and YYEEEE. In DNA, the CDR3 is TGTGCCAGCAGCTTGGCACAGCCATATGGCTACACCTTC. As protein: CASSLAQPYGYTF.

The V call is TRBV11-2, the J call TRBJ1-4; the D is unclear. Deletions cut 2 bases from V and 4 bases from J, with 17 bases between. The CDR3 loop spans 17 amino acids. CDR1 and CDR2 (germline): SGHAT, FQNNGV. For the CDR3, the DNA is TGTGCCAGCAGCTTATCTGTGAGCCAGGCAAATAATGAAAAACTGTTTTTT. Translation gives CASSLSVSQANNEKLFF.

This chain uses TRBV29-1 with TRBJ2-7; a weak D match, TRBD2 (7 bases). The V and J ends lost 4 bases and 7 bases respectively, with 17 bases between them. This CDR3 contains 13 residues. The V gene's germline CDR1 is SQVTM and CDR2 ANQGSEA. In DNA, the CDR3 is TGCAGCGTTGGTTTCGGGGGGCGAGAAGAGCAGTACTTC. Amino acid sequence: CSVGFGGREEQYF.

The V gene is TRBV27, the J gene TRBJ2-7; D unresolved. Germline V CDR1 and CDR2: MNHEY, SMNVEV (reference sequence). V lost 2 bases, J lost 2 bases, and 13 bases lay in between. The CDR3 totals 15 residues. The CDR3 is CASSLRAGLPYEQYF. In nucleotides, the CDR3 is TGTGCCAGCAGTTTACGTGCTGGGTTGCCCTACGAGCAGTACTTC.

The gene calls are TRBV10-3 and TRBJ2-1, with 8 bases that match TRBD2. Germline CDR1 ENHRY, CDR2 SYGVKD. The V and J ends lost 4 bases and 2 bases, in that order; junction bases with no gene match: 7. CDR3 length: 16 amino acids. The CDR3 region is CAISGISGNTYNEQFF. The CDR3, as DNA: TGTGCCATCAGTGGGATTAGCGGGAATACCTACAATGAGCAGTTCTTC.

V usage is TRBV18 and J usage is TRBJ2-1; TRBD2 matches 8 bases. This CDR3 has 14 residues. V shed 0 bases, J shed 8 bases, and the junction held 3 bases outside the gene matches. The V gene's germline CDR1 is KGHSH and CDR2 LQKENI. This CDR3 is CASSPPSGVDEQFF. The CDR3 DNA follows: TGTGCCAGCTCACCACCTAGCGGGGTCGATGAGCAGTTCTTC.

The gene calls are TRBV9 and TRBJ2-5; D might be TRBD2 (7 bases). Germline CDR1 SGDLS, CDR2 YYNGEE. The V and J ends lost 0 bases and 4 bases respectively, with 16 bases between them. The CDR3 is 16 amino acids. In nucleotides, the CDR3 is TGTGCCAGCAGCGTAGTGTGGTGGGGGGGCGCAGAGACCCAGTACTTC. This encodes CASSVVWWGGAETQYF.

The V call is TRBV18, the J call TRBJ1-2; 7 nucleotides agree with TRBD1. The CDR3 consists of 13 residues. The germline V gene has CDR1 KGHSH and CDR2 LQKENI. J was trimmed by 9 bases and V by 1 base; bases with no gene match: 5. In nucleotides, the CDR3 is TGTGCCAGCTCACCACAGGGGGCTAGCAGCTACACCTTC. Translated, it gives CASSPQGASSYTF.

In its sample, this clone was seen a few times. The chain has TRBV18 and TRBJ1-3; no reliable D call. Germline-derived CDR1 and CDR2 are KGHSH and LQKENI. There are 15 residues in the CDR3. V was clipped by 3 bases and J by 4 bases, with 13 bases between them. This CDR3 is CASSPYSLAGNTIYF. The CDR3 DNA is TGTGCCAGCTCACCGTACAGCTTAGCCGGAAACACCATATATTTT.

This sequence joins TRBV28 and TRBJ2-5; 7 bases align to TRBD2. The germline gives CDR1 MDHEN, CDR2 SYDVKM. The CDR3 has 14 residues. The junction had 6 bases not matched to a gene; V was cut back by 2 bases and J by 6 bases. CDR3 residues: CASSLAGEAKTQYF. In DNA form, the CDR3 reads TGTGCCAGCAGTTTAGCGGGGGAGGCGAAGACCCAGTACTTC. Looking up the rest from reference TRBV28 and TRBJ2-5 gives the full variable domain: DVKVTQSSRYLVKRTGEKVFLECVQDMDHENMFWYRQDPGLGLRLIYFSYDVKMKEKGDIPEGYSVSREKKERFSLILESASTNQTSMYLCASSLAGEAKTQYFGPGTRLLVL.

Notes on this clone: Other DNA sequences in the same sample also yield this CDR3. V is TRBV5-1 and J is TRBJ2-3, with 8 nucleotides matching TRBD1. Losses at the gene ends were 3 bases for V and 0 bases for J; bases not matched to a gene: 3. The germline V gene has CDR1 SGHRS and CDR2 YFSETQ. This CDR3 is built from 15 residues. CDR3 region: CASSSGQGSTDTQYF. As DNA, the CDR3 is TGCGCCAGCAGCTCAGGACAGGGTAGCACAGATACGCAGTATTTT.

This clone is a singleton in its sample. The chain recombines TRBV11-1 with TRBJ2-5; D is unresolved. The V end was cut by 5 bases, the J end by 2 bases, with 12 bases between. This CDR3 has 14 residues. Germline V CDR1 and CDR2: SGHAT, FQDESV (reference sequence). CDR3 sequence reads: CASSPNSVQETQYF. CDR3 DNA sequence: TGTGCCAGCAGCCCAAATTCAGTTCAAGAGACCCAGTACTTC.

The V call is TRBV19, the J call TRBJ2-1; 7 bases map to TRBD2. CDR1 is LNHDA, CDR2 SQIVND, per germline (reference sequence). Trimming removed 1 base from V and 6 bases from J; junction bases left unmatched: 3. This CDR3 has 14 amino acids. The CDR3 DNA reads TGTGCCAGTAGTATAGGCGGGGGAATCAATGAGCAGTTCTTC. This gives the protein CASSIGGGINEQFF.

The chain links TRBV28 to TRBJ1-3, with 7 bases fitting TRBD1. Germline V gene lookup returns CDR1 MDHEN and CDR2 SYDVKM. The CDR3 is 14 amino acids. V lost 5 bases to trimming and J lost 4 bases; unmatched junction nucleotides: 5. The CDR3 DNA reads as TGTGCCAGCAGTCTCGGGACAGCAGGAAACACCATATATTTT. It encodes CASSLGTAGNTIYF. The full variable domain, with the rest looked up from reference TRBV28 and TRBJ1-3, is DVKVTQSSRYLVKRTGEKVFLECVQDMDHENMFWYRQDPGLGLRLIYFSYDVKMKEKGDIPEGYSVSREKKERFSLILESASTNQTSMYLCASSLGTAGNTIYFGEGSWLTVV.

The J gene is TRBJ2-7, the V gene TRBV14; no clear D. V was cut by 1 base and J by 5 bases, with 9 bases left in between. Germline CDR1 is SGHDN and CDR2 is FVKESK. The CDR3 is 13 amino acids. CDR3 nucleotides: TGTGCCAGCAGCCAAGGGGGTAGGGACGAGCAGTACTTC. It specifies CASSQGGRDEQYF.

This clone was recorded once. V usage is TRBV28 and J usage is TRBJ1-2; the match to TRBD1 covers 7 bases. The CDR3 consists of 14 residues. V lost 6 bases to trimming and J lost 2 bases; unmatched junction nucleotides: 6. The germline gives CDR1 MDHEN, CDR2 SYDVKM. This CDR3 is CASRLGQINYGYTF. DNA for the CDR3: TGTGCCAGCAGGTTGGGACAGATAAACTATGGCTACACCTTC.

The chain combines TRBV7-2 with TRBJ2-1, with 10 bases aligning to TRBD2. Per germline, CDR1 SGHTA and CDR2 FQGNSA. The ends lost 7 bases at V and 7 bases at J; junction bases unmatched: 10. The CDR3 extends over 15 amino acids. The CDR3 sequence: CASILSGGALNEQFF. The CDR3 nucleotides are TGTGCCAGCATCCTAAGCGGGGGGGCCCTTAATGAGCAGTTCTTC.

This chain joins TRBV6-1 and TRBJ1-2; D may be TRBD1 (6 bases). V gave up 6 bases and J gave up 3 bases, with 11 bases separating them. The V gene's germline CDR1 is MNHNS and CDR2 SASEGT. The CDR3 consists of 13 residues. CDR3 bases: TGTGCCAGCAGGCAGGGGAAGGACTATGGCTACACCTTC. Protein: CASRQGKDYGYTF.

This clone was seen a few times. The chain is built from TRBV28 and TRBJ2-7; TRBD1 or TRBD2 may be the D gene (5 bases each). This CDR3 has 12 amino acids. Between the trimmed V and J ends, which lost 4 bases and 5 bases, there was a span of 9 bases. From germline, CDR1 is MDHEN and CDR2 SYDVKM. CDR3 sequence: CASSSLGDEQYF. The CDR3 DNA is TGTGCCAGCAGTTCACTAGGGGACGAGCAGTACTTC.

CDR3 in amino acids: CASSLIARNRAATNEKLFF. Written as DNA, the CDR3 is TGTGCCAGCAGCTTAATTGCCAGAAATAGGGCCGCAACTAATGAAAAACTGTTTTTT. The chain has TRBV7-8 and TRBJ1-4; D is ambiguous. Germline V gene data show CDR1 as SGHVS and CDR2 as FQNEAQ. Between the trimmed V and J ends, which lost 2 bases and 0 bases, there was a span of 19 bases. The CDR3 is 19 residues long.

With regard to this clone: Other DNA sequences in the sample encode the same CDR3. V is TRBV18 and J is TRBJ1-1; D gene unclear. This CDR3 comprises 13 residues. Trimming stripped 1 base from V and 4 bases from J, with 7 bases between. The germline V gene encodes CDR1 KGHSH and CDR2 LQKENI. DNA for the CDR3: TGTGCCAGCTCACCACAGGGCGGCACTGAAGCTTTCTTT. Protein: CASSPQGGTEAFF.

The chain employs TRBV19 and TRBJ2-4; 7 nucleotides line up with TRBD1. The CDR3 spans 17 residues. CDR1 and CDR2 (germline): LNHDA, SQIVND (reference sequence). The ends lost 3 bases at V and 2 bases at J; junction bases unmatched: 10. The CDR3, as DNA: TGTGCCAGTAGTATTGGGACAGACCTCTTAACCAAAAACATTCAGTACTTC. It codes for CASSIGTDLLTKNIQYF. The full variable domain, completed using reference TRBV19 and TRBJ2-4, is DGGITQSPKYLFRKEGQNVTLSCEQNLNHDAMYWYRQDPGQGLRLIYYSQIVNDFQKGDIAEGYSVSREKKESFPLTVTSAQKNPTAFYLCASSIGTDLLTKNIQYFGAGTRLSVL.

This clone was found a few times. The chain uses TRBV5-1 and TRBJ2-1; 9 bases are a match to TRBD2. CDR3 length equals 16 residues. Germline V gene data show CDR1 as SGHRS and CDR2 as YFSETQ. Trimming removed 0 bases from V and 7 bases from J; junction bases left unmatched: 8. The CDR3 reads CASSLAPSGLANEQFF. CDR3 DNA sequence: TGCGCCAGCAGCTTGGCTCCAAGCGGACTAGCGAATGAGCAGTTCTTC.